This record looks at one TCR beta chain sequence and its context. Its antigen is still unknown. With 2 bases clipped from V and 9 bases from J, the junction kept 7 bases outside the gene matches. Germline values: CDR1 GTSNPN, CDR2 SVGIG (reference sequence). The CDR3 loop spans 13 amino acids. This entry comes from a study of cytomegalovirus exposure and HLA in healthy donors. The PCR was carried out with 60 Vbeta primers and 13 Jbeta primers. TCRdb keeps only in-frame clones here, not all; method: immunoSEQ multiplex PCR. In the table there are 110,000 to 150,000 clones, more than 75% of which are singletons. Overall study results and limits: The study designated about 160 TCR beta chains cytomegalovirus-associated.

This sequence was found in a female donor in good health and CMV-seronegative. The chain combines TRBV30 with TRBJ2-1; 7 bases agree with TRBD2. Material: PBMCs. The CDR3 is CAWSLSGAGEQFF. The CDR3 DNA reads TGTGCCTGGAGTCTAAGCGGGGCGGGTGAGCAGTTCTTC.